This paragraph covers one T cell receptor beta chain sequence. Its antigen is unknown. This sample is drawn from a study of T cells in Graves' hyperthyroidism and ophthalmopathy. General study results and limits: Ophthalmopathy was separated from stable hyperthyroidism by a 13 V-J model. Blood samples included most of the expanded thyroid clonotypes exceeding 0.001.

TCR beta CDR3 sequences were amplified from RNA transcripts. Researchers ran a first-round RT-PCR on the TCR CDR3 using the HTBI primer set. TCRdb re-analysed the multiplex PCR reads in MiXCR, keeping a single row per CDR3 protein. Among about 690,000 distinct CDR3 sequences listed, 15% to 20% were seen once. The germline V gene encodes CDR1 MNHEY and CDR2 SMNVEV (reference sequence). V was shortened by 2 bases and J by 0 bases, with 8 bases between the two germline ends. The CDR3 totals 15 residues. Thyroid ultrasound and orbital computed tomography, with clinical symptoms and serum thyroxine and TRAb, informed diagnoses.

The V call is TRBV27, the J call TRBJ1-3; no definite D call. The TCR sequence derives from a man aged 45-65 years with Graves' hyperthyroidism. What was sequenced was blood. Here the CDR3 DNA reads TGTGCCAGCAGTTTAACTGCCAGCTCTGGAAACACCATATATTTT. The encoded protein is CASSLTASSGNTIYF.